The clone carrying this T cell receptor (beta chain) turned up a few times. The second PCR ran roughly 6 to 11 cycles with a sample-barcoded 5' primer and J-beta primers. Tagging of each cDNA molecule was performed by a template-switch adaptor with 12 random nucleotides. TCRdb re-derived calls from the 5' RACE reads in MiXCR, one entry per CDR3 protein. The repertoire includes around 1,900,000 distinct CDR3 sequences, around 42% of them detected once, and under 30% sits in the top ten. Approximately 9.1 milliliters was the volume of peripheral blood drawn from each donor. This sample stems from a study of blood T cells in healthy people across ages. With 6 bases clipped from V and 2 bases from J, the junction kept 6 bases outside the gene matches. Germline CDR1 and CDR2: SQVTM and ANQGSEA. This CDR3 spans 14 amino acids.

This sequence joins TRBV29-1 and TRBJ2-3, with TRBD2 identical over 9 bases. This TCR was recovered from a human donor in good health. The sample was blood. The CDR3 is CSVSIAGDTDTQYF. The CDR3 DNA reads as TGCAGCGTCTCAATAGCGGGAGACACAGATACGCAGTATTTT.